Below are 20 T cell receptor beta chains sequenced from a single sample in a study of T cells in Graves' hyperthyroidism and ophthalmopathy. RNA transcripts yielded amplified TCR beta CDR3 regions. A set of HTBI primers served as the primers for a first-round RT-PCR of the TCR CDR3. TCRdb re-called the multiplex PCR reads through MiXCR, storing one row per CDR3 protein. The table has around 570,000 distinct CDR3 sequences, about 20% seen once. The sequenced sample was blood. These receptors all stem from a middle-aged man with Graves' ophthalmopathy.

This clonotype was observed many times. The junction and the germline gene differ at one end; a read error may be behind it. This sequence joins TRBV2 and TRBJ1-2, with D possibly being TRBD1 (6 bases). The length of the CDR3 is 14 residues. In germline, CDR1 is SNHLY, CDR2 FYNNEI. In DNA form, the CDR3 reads TGTACCAGCAGTGATCCGGGGGCGAACTATGGCTACACCTTC. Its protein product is CTSSDPGANYGYTF. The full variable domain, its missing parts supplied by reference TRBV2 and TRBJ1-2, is EPEVTQTPSHQVTQMGQEVILRCVPISNHLYFYWYRQILGQKVEFLVSFYNNEISEKSEIFDDQFSVERPDGSNFTLKIRSTKLEDSAMYFCTSSDPGANYGYTFGSGTRLTVV.

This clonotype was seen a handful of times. CDR3 in amino acids: CASSKEDSAYNEQFF. CDR3 nucleotides: TGTGCCAGCAGCAAAGAGGACTCTGCCTACAATGAGCAGTTCTTC. The chain couples TRBV27 to TRBJ2-1; D may be TRBD2 (5 bases). The length of the CDR3 is 15 residues. The germline V gene encodes CDR1 MNHEY and CDR2 SMNVEV (reference sequence). The V gene lost 6 bases and the J gene lost 2 bases, with 14 bases spanning the gap.

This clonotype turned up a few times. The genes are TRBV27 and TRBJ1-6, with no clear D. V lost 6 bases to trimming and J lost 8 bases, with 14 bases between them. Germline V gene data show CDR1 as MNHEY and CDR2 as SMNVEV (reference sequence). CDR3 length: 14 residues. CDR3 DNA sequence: TGTGCCAGCAGCCTCCAGATCTTACATTCACCCCTCCACTTT. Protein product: CASSLQILHSPLHF.

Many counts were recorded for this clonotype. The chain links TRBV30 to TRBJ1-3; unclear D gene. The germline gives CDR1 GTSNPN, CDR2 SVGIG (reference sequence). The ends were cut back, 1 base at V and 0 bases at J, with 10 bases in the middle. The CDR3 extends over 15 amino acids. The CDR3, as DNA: TGTGCCTGGAGTGCCCCTACGACCTCTGGAAACACCATATATTTT. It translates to CAWSAPTTSGNTIYF.

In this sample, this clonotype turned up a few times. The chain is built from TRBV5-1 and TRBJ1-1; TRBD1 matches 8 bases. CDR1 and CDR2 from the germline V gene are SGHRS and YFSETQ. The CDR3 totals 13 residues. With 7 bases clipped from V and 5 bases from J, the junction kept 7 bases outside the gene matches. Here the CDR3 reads CASSQNRGTEAFF. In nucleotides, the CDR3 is TGCGCCAGCTCCCAGAACAGGGGGACTGAAGCTTTCTTT.

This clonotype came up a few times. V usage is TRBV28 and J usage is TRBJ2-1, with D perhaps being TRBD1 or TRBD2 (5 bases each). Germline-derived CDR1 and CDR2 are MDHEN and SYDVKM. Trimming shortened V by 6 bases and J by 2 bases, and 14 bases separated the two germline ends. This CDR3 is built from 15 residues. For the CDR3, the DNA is TGTGCCAGCAGCCAGGGAATGGGAGCCTACAATGAGCAGTTCTTC. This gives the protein CASSQGMGAYNEQFF.

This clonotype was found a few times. The CDR3 is CASRAERGKLFF. DNA of the CDR3: TGTGCCAGCAGGGCAGAACGGGGAAAACTGTTTTTT. V gene TRBV6-1 combines with J gene TRBJ1-4; D is uncertain. CDR1 MNHNS and CDR2 SASEGT come from the germline V gene. V was trimmed by 6 bases and J by 10 bases, leaving 12 bases between them. This CDR3 is built from 12 residues.

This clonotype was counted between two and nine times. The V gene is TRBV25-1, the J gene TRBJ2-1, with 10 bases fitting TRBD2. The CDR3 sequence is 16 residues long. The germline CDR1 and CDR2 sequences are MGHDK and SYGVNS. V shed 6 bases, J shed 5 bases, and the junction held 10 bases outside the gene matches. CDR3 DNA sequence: TGTGCCAGCAGCCTGGGATGGACTAGCGGTGACAATGAGCAGTTCTTC. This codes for CASSLGWTSGDNEQFF.

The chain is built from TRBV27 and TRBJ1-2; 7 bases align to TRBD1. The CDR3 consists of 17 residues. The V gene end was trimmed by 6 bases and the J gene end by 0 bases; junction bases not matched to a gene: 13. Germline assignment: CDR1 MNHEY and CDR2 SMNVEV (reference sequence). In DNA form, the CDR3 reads TGTGCCAGCAGGGCCGGGACAGTAGCTTCAGCTAACTATGGCTACACCTTC. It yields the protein CASRAGTVASANYGYTF.

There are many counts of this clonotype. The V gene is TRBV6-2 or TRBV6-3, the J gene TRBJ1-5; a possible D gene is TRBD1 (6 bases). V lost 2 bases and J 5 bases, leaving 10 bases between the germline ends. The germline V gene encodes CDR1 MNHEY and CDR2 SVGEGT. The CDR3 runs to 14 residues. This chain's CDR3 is CASSYGQLYQPQHF. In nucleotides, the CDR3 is TGTGCCAGCAGTTACGGACAGCTGTATCAGCCCCAGCATTTT.

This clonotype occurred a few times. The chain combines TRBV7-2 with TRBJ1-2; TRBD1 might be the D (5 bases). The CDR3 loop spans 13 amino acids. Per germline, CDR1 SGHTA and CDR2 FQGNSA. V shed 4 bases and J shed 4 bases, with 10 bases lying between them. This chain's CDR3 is CASSSYGAYGYTF. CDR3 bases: TGTGCCAGCAGCTCCTACGGGGCCTATGGCTACACCTTC.

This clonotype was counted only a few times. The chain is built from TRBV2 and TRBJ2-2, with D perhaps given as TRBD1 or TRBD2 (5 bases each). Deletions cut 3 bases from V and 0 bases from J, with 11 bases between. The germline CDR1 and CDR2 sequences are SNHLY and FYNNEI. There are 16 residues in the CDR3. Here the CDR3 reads CASSEPGRTNTGELFF. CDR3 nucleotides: TGTGCCAGCAGTGAGCCGGGACGGACGAACACCGGGGAGCTGTTTTTT.

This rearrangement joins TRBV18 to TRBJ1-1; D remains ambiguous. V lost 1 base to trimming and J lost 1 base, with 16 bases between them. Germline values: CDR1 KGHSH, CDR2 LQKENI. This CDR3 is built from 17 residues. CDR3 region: CASSPLDGSLGNTEAFF. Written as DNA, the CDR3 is TGTGCCAGCTCACCACTTGACGGATCACTGGGGAACACTGAAGCTTTCTTT.

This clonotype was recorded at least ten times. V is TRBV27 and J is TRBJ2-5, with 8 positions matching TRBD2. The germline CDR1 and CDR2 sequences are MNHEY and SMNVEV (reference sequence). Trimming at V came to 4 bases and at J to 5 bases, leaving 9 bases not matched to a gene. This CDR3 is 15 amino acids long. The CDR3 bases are TGTGCCAGCAGTTCCTACGGGGGGGTTCAGGAGACCCAGTACTTC. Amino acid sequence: CASSSYGGVQETQYF.

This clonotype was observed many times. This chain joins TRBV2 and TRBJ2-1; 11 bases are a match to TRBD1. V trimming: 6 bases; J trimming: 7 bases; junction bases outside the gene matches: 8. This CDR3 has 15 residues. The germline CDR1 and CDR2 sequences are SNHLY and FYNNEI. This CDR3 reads CASSYSGTGGNEQFF. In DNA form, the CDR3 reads TGTGCCAGCAGCTATTCCGGGACAGGGGGGAATGAGCAGTTCTTC.

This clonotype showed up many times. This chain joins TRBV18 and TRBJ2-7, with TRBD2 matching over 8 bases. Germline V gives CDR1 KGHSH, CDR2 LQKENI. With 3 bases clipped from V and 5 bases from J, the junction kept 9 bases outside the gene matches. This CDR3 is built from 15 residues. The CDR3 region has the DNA TGTGCCAGCTCACCTTTCCGGGGACTAGTAAACGAGCAGTACTTC. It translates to CASSPFRGLVNEQYF.

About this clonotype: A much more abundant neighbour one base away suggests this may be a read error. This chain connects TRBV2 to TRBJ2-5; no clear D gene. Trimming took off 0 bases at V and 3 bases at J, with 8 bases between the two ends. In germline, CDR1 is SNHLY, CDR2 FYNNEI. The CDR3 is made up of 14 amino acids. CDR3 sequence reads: CASSEALAEETQYF. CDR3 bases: TGTGCCAGCAGTGAAGCGCTGGCAGAAGAGACCCAGTACTTC.

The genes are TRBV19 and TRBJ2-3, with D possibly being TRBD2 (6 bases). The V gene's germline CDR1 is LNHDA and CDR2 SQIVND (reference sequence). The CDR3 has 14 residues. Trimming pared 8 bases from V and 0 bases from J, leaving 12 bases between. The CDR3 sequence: CASWRRGSTDTQYF. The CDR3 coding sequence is TGTGCCAGTTGGAGGCGGGGAAGCACAGATACGCAGTATTTT.

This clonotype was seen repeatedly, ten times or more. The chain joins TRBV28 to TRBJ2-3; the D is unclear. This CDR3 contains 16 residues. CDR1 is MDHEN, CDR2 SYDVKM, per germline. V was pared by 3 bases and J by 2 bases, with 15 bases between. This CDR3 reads CASSLGPWRSTDTQYF. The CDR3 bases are TGTGCCAGCAGTTTGGGCCCGTGGCGGTCCACAGATACGCAGTATTTT.

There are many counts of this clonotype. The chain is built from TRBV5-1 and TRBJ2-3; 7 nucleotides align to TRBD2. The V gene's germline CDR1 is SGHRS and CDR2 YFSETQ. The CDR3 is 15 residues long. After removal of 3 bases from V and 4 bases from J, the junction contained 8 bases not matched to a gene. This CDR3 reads CASSSGGGPADTQYF. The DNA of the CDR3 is TGCGCCAGCAGCTCGGGAGGAGGGCCAGCAGATACGCAGTATTTT. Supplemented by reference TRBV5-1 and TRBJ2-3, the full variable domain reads KAGVTQTPRYLIKTRGQQVTLSCSPISGHRSVSWYQQTPGQGLQFLFEYFSETQRNKGNFPGRFSGRQFSNSRSEMNVSTLELGDSALYLCASSSGGGPADTQYFGPGTRLTVL.